Each of the 26 T cell receptor beta chains below was sequenced from the same sample in a study of OX40 agonist ivuxolimab in advanced cancers. The protocol was immunoSEQ multiplex PCR, while the TCRdb copy is restricted to in-frame clones and leaves out a portion. The sample lists 50,000 or so clones, about 77% occurring once. The sample in question was CD4+ or CD8+ T cells sorted from blood, obtained in a trial of the OX40 agonist ivuxolimab. Receptor source: an adult with an advanced solid tumor such as melanoma, head and neck, liver or kidney cancer.

V usage is TRBV7-3 and J usage is TRBJ2-3; 7 nucleotides line up with TRBD1. The CDR3 contains 14 residues. Germline values: CDR1 SGHTA, CDR2 FQGTGA. V was clipped by 5 bases and J by 0 bases; unmatched bases: 2. DNA for the CDR3: TGTGCCAGCAGCAGGGACAGTAGCACAGATACGCAGTATTTT. This encodes CASSRDSSTDTQYF.

This clone has a handful of counts. V is TRBV15 and J is TRBJ1-2; the D is unclear. From germline, CDR1 is LNHNV and CDR2 YYDKDF (reference sequence). V lost 0 bases to trimming and J lost 7 bases, with 12 bases between them. There are 14 residues in the CDR3. Written as DNA, the CDR3 is TGTGCCACCAGCAGAGATTACGCGGGAACTGGCTACACCTTC. Residues: CATSRDYAGTGYTF.

A word on this clone: Mismatch with germline at one junction end may stem from a read error. V is TRBV7-7 and J is TRBJ2-5; no clear D. The J call may be in error: the DNA end matches TRBJ2-7 better. CDR1 is SSHAT and CDR2 is FNYEAQ in the germline V gene (reference sequence). The CDR3 spans 14 residues. CDR3 region: CASSTDASSYEQYF. DNA for the CDR3: TGTGCTAGCAGCACCGACGCAAGCTCCTACGAGCAGTACTTC.

The rearrangement joins TRBV10-3 to TRBJ2-1; 8 nucleotides align to TRBD1. Germline V lookup: CDR1 ENHRY, CDR2 SYGVKD. V was clipped by 4 bases and J by 0 bases; unmatched bases: 2. The CDR3 runs 15 residues. The CDR3 loop reads CAISGDRGSYNEQFF. As DNA, the CDR3 is TGTGCCATCAGTGGAGACAGGGGCTCCTACAATGAGCAGTTCTTC.

V and J are TRBV5-1 and TRBJ2-7; D uncertain. Trimming shortened V by 2 bases and J by 5 bases, and 14 bases separated the two germline ends. Germline V gene lookup returns CDR1 SGHRS and CDR2 YFSETQ. The CDR3 has 14 amino acids. CDR3 coding DNA: TGCGCCAGCAGCTTCCGGGCCCTTGTGGACGAGCAGTACTTC. Translated: CASSFRALVDEQYF.

The J gene is TRBJ2-2, the V gene TRBV18; either TRBD1 or TRBD2 may supply D (6 bases each). The CDR3 runs to 14 residues. Trimming left V 5 bases short and J 4 bases short, with 11 bases between. CDR1 and CDR2 from the germline V gene are KGHSH and LQKENI. CDR3 nucleotide sequence: TGTGCCAGCTCAGCGGGACAAACCACCGGGGAGCTGTTTTTT. As protein: CASSAGQTTGELFF. Together with reference TRBV18 and TRBJ2-2, the CDR3 gives the full variable domain: NAGVMQNPRHLVRRRGQEARLRCSPMKGHSHVYWYRQLPEEGLKFMVYLQKENIIDESGMPKERFSAEFPKEGPSILRIQQVVRGDSAAYFCASSAGQTTGELFFGEGSRLTVL.

Comments on this clone: The junction does not match germline at one end; this may be a read error. The rearrangement links TRBV29-1 to TRBJ2-7, with D unresolved. The CDR3 has 12 residues. CDR1 is SQVTM, CDR2 ANQGSEA, per germline. CDR3 DNA: TGCAGCGTTGCCTCGGGCTCCCACGAGCAGTACTTC. Its translation: CSVASGSHEQYF.

Only a few counts were recorded for this clone. The genes are TRBV6-6 and TRBJ1-4; the D gene is possibly TRBD1 (5 bases). V was shortened by 6 bases and J by 5 bases, with 7 bases between the two germline ends. The length of the CDR3 is 12 residues. Germline V lookup: CDR1 MNHNY, CDR2 SVGAGI (reference sequence). CDR3 DNA sequence: TGTGCCAGCAGGGGGCGGAATGAAAAACTGTTTTTT. Protein sequence: CASRGRNEKLFF.

This clone appeared a single time. The CDR3 loop is CASSPLTRGWTEAFF. CDR3 bases: TGTGCCAGCTCACCACTGACGAGGGGATGGACTGAAGCTTTCTTT. This chain connects TRBV18 to TRBJ1-1; a possible D gene is TRBD1 (5 bases). V shed 1 base and J shed 5 bases, with 14 bases lying between them. CDR1 is KGHSH, CDR2 LQKENI, per germline. This CDR3 has 15 residues.

The chain is built from TRBV27 and TRBJ2-7, with D perhaps matching TRBD1 or TRBD2 (5 bases each). This CDR3 region has 14 residues. With 5 bases removed from V and 3 bases from J, the gap between germline ends came to 14 bases. The germline gives CDR1 MNHEY, CDR2 SMNVEV (reference sequence). CDR3 coding DNA: TGTGCCAGCAGTGTCGACGGGGCCTTCTACGAGCAGTACTTC. Translating gives CASSVDGAFYEQYF.

The rearrangement links TRBV5-5 to TRBJ1-4; no clear D. The V end lost 4 bases, the J end lost 4 bases, and 11 bases lay between the germline ends. Looked up from germline, CDR1 is SGHKS and CDR2 is YYEKEE (reference sequence). This CDR3 region has 14 residues. The CDR3 spells CASSLEWVNEKLFF. The CDR3, as DNA: TGTGCCAGCAGCCTTGAGTGGGTTAATGAAAAACTGTTTTTT.

The chain carries TRBV28 and TRBJ2-5; D is perhaps TRBD2 (6 bases). This CDR3 spans 17 amino acids. Germline V CDR1 and CDR2: MDHEN, SYDVKM. The ends were cut back, 4 bases at V and 5 bases at J, with 23 bases in the middle. The CDR3 region is CASSSIGGTGRLETQYF. Written as DNA, the CDR3 is TGTGCCAGCAGTTCTATTGGCGGGACCGGGCGTCTTGAGACCCAGTACTTC.

The chain links TRBV9 to TRBJ2-7; TRBD1 aligns across 7 bases. Germline V gene lookup returns CDR1 SGDLS and CDR2 YYNGEE. The CDR3 extends over 14 amino acids. With 3 bases clipped from V and 5 bases from J, the junction kept 8 bases outside the gene matches. CDR3 loop: CASSEGRGLDEQYF. DNA for the CDR3: TGTGCCAGCAGCGAAGGCAGGGGGTTAGACGAGCAGTACTTC.

This clone was counted a few times. The CDR3, as DNA: TGTGCCAGCAGTCGACAGTATGGCTACACCTTC. It translates to CASSRQYGYTF. The rearrangement joins TRBV28 to TRBJ1-2; tentatively, D is TRBD1 (5 bases). Germline V lookup: CDR1 MDHEN, CDR2 SYDVKM. V shed 5 bases and J shed 5 bases, with 6 bases lying between them. This CDR3 has 11 residues.

The rearrangement links TRBV2 to TRBJ1-4, with D hard to call. V shed 6 bases and J shed 8 bases, with 16 bases lying between them. The CDR3 spans 14 residues. CDR1 and CDR2 from the germline V gene are SNHLY and FYNNEI. CDR3 sequence: CASRTPTGGEKLFF. The CDR3 DNA reads TGTGCCAGCAGGACGCCTACGGGTGGGGAAAAACTGTTTTTT.

As concerns this clone: The same CDR3 also results from other DNA sequences found in this sample. This chain connects TRBV28 to TRBJ2-7; 8 bases are a match to TRBD1. This CDR3 region has 13 residues. CDR1 MDHEN and CDR2 SYDVKM come from the germline V gene. Trimming took 5 bases from V and 4 from J; bases not matched to a gene: 4. DNA of the CDR3: TGTGCCAGCAGTACTGGACAGGGTTACGAGCAGTACTTC. Protein: CASSTGQGYEQYF.

This chain links TRBV7-9 with TRBJ2-7, with TRBD2 matching 10 bases. The CDR3 extends over 15 amino acids. Germline loops: CDR1 SEHNR, CDR2 FQNEAQ (reference sequence). J gave up 1 base and V 2 bases, and 2 bases lay outside the gene matches. The CDR3 nucleotides are TGTGCCAGCAGCTTAACTAGCGGGAAATCCTACGAGCAGTACTTC. It codes for CASSLTSGKSYEQYF.

This clone was seen a handful of times. This chain links TRBV6-5 with TRBJ2-1, with D tentatively TRBD2 (6 bases). The V end was cut by 3 bases, the J end by 3 bases, with 15 bases between. Germline V CDR1 and CDR2: MNHEY, SVGAGI. The CDR3 extends over 16 amino acids. This CDR3 reads CASSYSGTGIYNEQFF. The DNA of the CDR3 is TGTGCCAGCAGTTATTCCGGGACTGGAATCTACAATGAGCAGTTCTTC.

The chain uses TRBV2 and TRBJ2-1, with 7 bases that match TRBD2. Losses at the gene ends were 0 bases for V and 4 bases for J; bases not matched to a gene: 3. There are 15 residues in the CDR3. The V gene's germline CDR1 is SNHLY and CDR2 FYNNEI. CDR3 sequence: CASSEAGGGYNEQFF. The CDR3 DNA is TGTGCCAGCAGTGAAGCGGGCGGGGGTTACAATGAGCAGTTCTTC. The complete variable domain, with remaining parts taken from reference TRBV2 and TRBJ2-1, reads EPEVTQTPSHQVTQMGQEVILRCVPISNHLYFYWYRQILGQKVEFLVSFYNNEISEKSEIFDDQFSVERPDGSNFTLKIRSTKLEDSAMYFCASSEAGGGYNEQFFGPGTRLTVL.

This chain connects TRBV5-8 to TRBJ1-2; D might be TRBD1 (5 bases). Trimming took off 1 base at V and 4 bases at J, with 14 bases between the two ends. Germline CDR1 is SGHTS and CDR2 is YDEGEE. This CDR3 contains 15 residues. In nucleotides, the CDR3 is TGTGCCAGCAGCTTGAGCGGGGGGACGGGCTATGGCTACACCTTC. Amino acids: CASSLSGGTGYGYTF. The whole variable domain, remainder taken from reference TRBV5-8 and TRBJ1-2, is EAGVTQSPTHLIKTRGQQATLRCSPISGHTSVYWYQQALGLGLQFLLWYDEGEERNRGNFPPRFSGRQFPNYSSELNVNALELEDSALYLCASSLSGGTGYGYTFGSGTRLTVV.

The CDR3 loop is CASSPRTVSYNEQFF. For the CDR3, the DNA is TGTGCCAGCAGTCCCCGAACGGTCTCCTACAATGAGCAGTTCTTC. V and J are TRBV6-1 and TRBJ2-1; D is unresolved. Germline CDR1 and CDR2: MNHNS and SASEGT. This CDR3 spans 15 amino acids. Trimming left V 5 bases short and J 0 bases short, with 11 bases between.

The genes are TRBV4-2 and TRBJ2-3; 13 bases fit TRBD2. CDR1 and CDR2 (germline): LGHNA, YNFKEQ. The trim removed 4 bases at V and 5 bases at J, leaving 15 bases unmatched. This CDR3 region has 19 residues. The CDR3 is CASSPRLAGGMGPEDTQYF. Here the CDR3 DNA reads TGTGCCAGCAGCCCTAGACTAGCGGGAGGTATGGGTCCTGAAGATACGCAGTATTTT.

The CDR3 reads CASSRSPGQGAPGNTIYF. CDR3 coding DNA: TGCGCCAGCAGCCGTTCTCCGGGACAGGGAGCTCCTGGAAACACCATATATTTT. The chain couples TRBV5-1 to TRBJ1-3, with TRBD1 matching over 9 bases. The CDR3 is 18 residues long. V shed 4 bases and J 2 bases; nucleotides not matched to a gene: 13. The germline CDR1 and CDR2 sequences are SGHRS and YFSETQ.

The chain carries TRBV4-1 and TRBJ1-5; D uncertain. With 0 bases removed from V and 5 bases from J, the gap between germline ends came to 20 bases. CDR3 length: 18 residues. Looked up from germline, CDR1 is MGHRA and CDR2 is YSYEKL. The CDR3 coding sequence is TGCGCCAGCAGCCAAGATGCCGGCATTCGACGGATAGATCAGCCCCAGCATTTT. It is translated as CASSQDAGIRRIDQPQHF.

V and J are TRBV6-6 and TRBJ1-4; 8 nucleotides align to TRBD1. The CDR3 totals 15 residues. Trimming cost V 6 bases and J 3 bases; bases outside gene matches: 6. Germline lookup yields CDR1 MNHNY and CDR2 SVGAGI (reference sequence). The CDR3, as DNA: TGTGCCAGCAGACCACGGACAGGGCCTAATGAAAAACTGTTTTTT. Translated, it gives CASRPRTGPNEKLFF.

The chain employs TRBV29-1 and TRBJ2-5; D is tentatively TRBD1 or TRBD2 (5 bases each). This CDR3 has 14 residues. Germline CDR1 SQVTM, CDR2 ANQGSEA. V shed 1 base and J shed 3 bases, with 12 bases lying between them. The CDR3 here is CSVEGGAAKETQYF. As DNA, the CDR3 is TGCAGCGTTGAAGGAGGGGCGGCGAAAGAGACCCAGTACTTC.